This TCR beta chain appears in the sequencing data of a study of blood T cell repertoires in COVID-19. Study in general: Whether acute or convalescent, the COVID-19 samples came from the United States, Italy and Spain.

The CDR3 extends over 13 amino acids. Trimming removed 2 bases from V and 5 bases from J; junction bases left unmatched: 2. Germline V gene data show CDR1 as SQVTM and CDR2 as ANQGSEA. Assay: immunoSEQ multiplex PCR; the TCRdb copy retains only in-frame clones and omits some. Altogether 60,000 to 85,000 clones are present, 90% to 95% being singletons, with the ten largest covering more than 5.5%. Material for sequencing was peripheral blood. This TCR was recovered from a man aged 40-50 years with COVID-19, enrolled during active disease. The V call is TRBV29-1, the J call TRBJ2-2; 7 positions match TRBD1. The CDR3: CSVERTGTGELFF. The CDR3 nucleotides are TGCAGCGTTGAAAGGACAGGTACCGGGGAGCTGTTTTTT.